One T cell receptor beta chain is described in this entry. This sample is part of a study of Graves' ophthalmopathy and Graves' hyperthyroidism. Amplification of the TCR beta CDR3 regions used RNA transcripts (as template). In the first round, RT-PCR was carried out with HTBI primers, and a multiplex PCR formed the second round. TCRdb redid the calling of the multiplex PCR reads with MiXCR, one entry per CDR3 protein. Here the sample spans some 250,000 distinct CDR3 sequences, roughly 50% being singletons. Trimming took 7 bases from V and 7 from J, leaving 19 bases between them. The CDR3 consists of 14 residues.

The chain uses TRBV12-3 or TRBV12-4 and TRBJ1-2, with D perhaps TRBD1 (6 bases). This TCR was sampled from an adult man with Graves' ophthalmopathy. What was sequenced was peripheral blood. The CDR3 nucleotides are TGTGCCAGCACGCGGGGGCAGGGTGGTGGTGGCTACACCTTC. Translation gives CASTRGQGGGGYTF.